This record concerns one TCR beta chain sequence. Other nucleotide sequences from this sample produce the same CDR3. The study recruited people aged roughly 18 to 89 years across 24 US areas. Membership in each cohort depended on participant-reported clinical history. The data originate from a study of blood T cell repertoires in COVID-19. For the study at large: Recovered status applied to Cohort 3 donors who had two consecutive negative PCRs. It also applied to those with clearance or with symptom resolution.

Under the authors' procedure: Amplifying reference gene primers gave estimates of nucleated cell counts. TCRdb's table, derived via immunoSEQ multiplex PCR, lists solely in-frame clones and lacks some. The DNA was the basis for D and trimming; V, J and clone size are from that table. The sample carries under 200,000 clones, 65% to 80% recorded once. There are 10 residues in the CDR3. From germline, CDR1 is SNHLY and CDR2 FYNNEI. V lost 5 bases and J 3 bases, leaving 2 bases between the germline ends. This clonotype originated in a woman in her seventies in a cohort exposed to, infected with or recovered from COVID-19 (not recorded which). What was sequenced was PBMCs or T cells enriched from blood (not recorded which). This rearrangement joins TRBV2 to TRBJ2-7, with D hard to call. The CDR3 reads CASSLYEQYF. CDR3 nucleotides: TGTGCCAGCAGTCTCTACGAGCAGTACTTC. Full variable domain (remainder filled in from reference TRBV2 and TRBJ2-7): EPEVTQTPSHQVTQMGQEVILRCVPISNHLYFYWYRQILGQKVEFLVSFYNNEISEKSEIFDDQFSVERPDGSNFTLKIRSTKLEDSAMYFCASSLYEQYFGPGTRLTVT.